Listed below are T cell receptor beta chains from one sample, sequenced in a study of regulatory dendritic cells for organ transplantation. Method: immunoSEQ multiplex PCR; TCRdb's copy keeps in-frame clones and lacks some. The table shows 9,500 to 15,000 clones, with about 60% occurring only once. The antigens of these receptors remain unknown. The sample consisted of naive CD8+ T cells from blood cultured with dendritic cells. These receptors originate from a human donor in good health. Each CDR3 is given without its conserved first and last residue.

>TRBV4-1|TRBJ1-1
ASSLRGNTEAF
>TRBV7-9|TRBJ1-1
ASSPSGKAEAF
>TRBV6-5|TRBJ2-5
ASTYWGDNQETQY
>TRBV13|TRBJ2-1
ASSFAGGPNEQF
>TRBV5-4|TRBJ1-2
ASSLGGNYGYT
>TRBV4-3|TRBJ1-6
ASSQALSYNSPLH
>TRBV7-9|TRBJ2-1
ASSTDLWGVGGNEQF
>TRBV29-1|TRBJ2-7
SVKPDYSPYEQY
>TRBV11-3|TRBJ1-1
ASSFPRTGHTEAF
>TRBV2|TRBJ2-1
ASSRRGGKSYNEQF
>TRBV7-9|TRBJ2-7
ASSHIDNSYEQY
>TRBV19|TRBJ2-3
ASSIPQTGTDTQY
>TRBV2|TRBJ2-1
AILDPLHYNEQF
>TRBV13|TRBJ2-2
ASSLGGLAGISGELF
>TRBV27|TRBJ2-3
ASSPINGPGGPDPDTQY
>TRBV7-2|TRBJ2-1
ASSSPPDNEQF
>TRBV27|TRBJ2-3
ASSPTFSGADTQY
>TRBV2|TRBJ1-5
ASSELGAINQPQH
>TRBV13|TRBJ1-3
ASSLYQEVTIY
>TRBV13|TRBJ1-1
ASSLSMTGNTEAF
>TRBV14|TRBJ2-6
ASSQEAGSLSGANVLT
>TRBV7-2|TRBJ2-7
ASSFGGVLVEQY
>TRBV9|TRBJ1-1
ASSVGMNTEAF
>TRBV13|TRBJ1-1
ASSSYQRFMNTEAF
>TRBV5-1|TRBJ2-4
ASSLVRIKNIQY
>TRBV7-8|TRBJ1-2
ASSPSGTGVPSYGYT